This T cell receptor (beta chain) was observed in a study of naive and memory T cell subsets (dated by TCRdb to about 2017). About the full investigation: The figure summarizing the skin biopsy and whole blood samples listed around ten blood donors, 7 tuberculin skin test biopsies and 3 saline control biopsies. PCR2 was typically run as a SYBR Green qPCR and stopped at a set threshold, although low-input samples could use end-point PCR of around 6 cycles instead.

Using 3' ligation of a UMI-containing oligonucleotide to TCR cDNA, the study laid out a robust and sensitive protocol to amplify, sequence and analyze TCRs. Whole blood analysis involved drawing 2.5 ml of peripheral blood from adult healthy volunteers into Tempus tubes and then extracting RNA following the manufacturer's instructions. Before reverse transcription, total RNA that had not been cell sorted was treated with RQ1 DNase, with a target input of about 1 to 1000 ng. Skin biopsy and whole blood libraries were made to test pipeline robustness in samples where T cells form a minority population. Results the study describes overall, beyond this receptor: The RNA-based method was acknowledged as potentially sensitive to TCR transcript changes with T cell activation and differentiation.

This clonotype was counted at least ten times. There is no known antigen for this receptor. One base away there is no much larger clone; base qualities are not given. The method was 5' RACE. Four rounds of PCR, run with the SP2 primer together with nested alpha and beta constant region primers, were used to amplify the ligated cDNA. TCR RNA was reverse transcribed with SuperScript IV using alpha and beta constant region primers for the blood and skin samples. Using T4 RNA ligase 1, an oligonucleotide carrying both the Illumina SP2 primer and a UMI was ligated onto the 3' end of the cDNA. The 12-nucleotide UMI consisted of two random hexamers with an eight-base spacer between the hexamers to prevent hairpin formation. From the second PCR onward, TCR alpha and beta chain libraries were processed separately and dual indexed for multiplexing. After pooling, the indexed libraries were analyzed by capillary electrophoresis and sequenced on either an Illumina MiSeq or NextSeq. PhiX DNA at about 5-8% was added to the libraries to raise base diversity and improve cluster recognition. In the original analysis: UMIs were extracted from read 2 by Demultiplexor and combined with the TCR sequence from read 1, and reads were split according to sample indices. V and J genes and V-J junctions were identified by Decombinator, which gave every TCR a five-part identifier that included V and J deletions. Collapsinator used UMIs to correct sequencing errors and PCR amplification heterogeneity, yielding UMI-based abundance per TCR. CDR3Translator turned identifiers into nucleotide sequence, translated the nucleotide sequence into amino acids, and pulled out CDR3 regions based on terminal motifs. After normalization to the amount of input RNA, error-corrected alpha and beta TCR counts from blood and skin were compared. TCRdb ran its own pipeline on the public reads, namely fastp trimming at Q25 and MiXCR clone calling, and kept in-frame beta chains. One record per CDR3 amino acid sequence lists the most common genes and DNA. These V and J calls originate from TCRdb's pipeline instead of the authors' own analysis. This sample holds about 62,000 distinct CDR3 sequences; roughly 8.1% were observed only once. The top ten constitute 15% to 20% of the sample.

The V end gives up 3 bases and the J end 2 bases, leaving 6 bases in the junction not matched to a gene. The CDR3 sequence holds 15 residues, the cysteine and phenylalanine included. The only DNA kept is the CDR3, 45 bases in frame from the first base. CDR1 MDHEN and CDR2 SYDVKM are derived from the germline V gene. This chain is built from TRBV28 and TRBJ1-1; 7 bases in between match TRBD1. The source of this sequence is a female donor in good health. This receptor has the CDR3 CASSFLGGANTEAFF. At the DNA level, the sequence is TGTGCCAGCAGTTTCTTAGGGGGCGCAAACACTGAAGCTTTCTTT.